This is a list of T cell receptor beta chains from one sample in a study of shared clonotypes between healthy human individuals. Sequencing used immunoSEQ multiplex PCR; TCRdb keeps in-frame clones, though not all of them. The data hold roughly 640,000 clones, with 97% observed a single time. The material sequenced was naive CD4+ T cells sorted from blood. Receptors originate from a woman younger than 45 in good health. Both conserved end residues are part of each CDR3.

V	J	CDR3
TRBV18	TRBJ2-2	CASSPQVTANTGELFF
TRBV1	TRBJ1-5	CTSSQDAGGQPQHF
TRBV7-8	TRBJ2-7	CASSTAVWPRSYEQYF
TRBV11-2	TRBJ2-3	CASSLMSEGTDTQYF
TRBV2	TRBJ2-7	CASSLGLAGHEQYF
TRBV5-6	TRBJ1-1	CASSPRWGEGNTEAFF
TRBV7-9	TRBJ1-2	CASSPRDGQNYGYTF
TRBV4-2	TRBJ2-7	CASSQGDRGSSYEQYF
TRBV7-2	TRBJ2-1	CASSLPFDSYNEQFF
TRBV10-1	TRBJ2-3	CASSERGVSVPDTQYF
TRBV10-1	TRBJ2-2	CATRQGWDTGELFF
TRBV2	TRBJ2-3	CASSLAGVTDTQYF
TRBV7-9	TRBJ2-3	CASSLRQGTDTQYF
TRBV9	TRBJ1-1	CASSAQGATEAFF
TRBV5-8	TRBJ2-7	CASSSLRIGTVAYEQYF
TRBV21-1	TRBJ1-3	CASSKRARTGNTIYF
TRBV6-1	TRBJ1-2	CASSELGIGGYTF
TRBV19	TRBJ2-7	CASSSGTAGYEQYF
TRBV18	TRBJ1-3	CASSPQVGDLSGNTIYF
TRBV10-3	TRBJ2-3	CAISDHGSSTDTQYF
TRBV7-2	TRBJ2-7	CASSLLGGYEQYF
TRBV7-6	TRBJ2-3	CASSLGPVGSTDTQYF
TRBV18	TRBJ2-7	CASSPQRDRGYEQYF
TRBV29-1	TRBJ2-1	CSVEDYSGYNEQFF
TRBV2	TRBJ2-7	CASSIPGTGIYEQYF
TRBV18	TRBJ1-1	CASSPRETLMNTEAFF
TRBV9	TRBJ2-1	CASSTALEGHQFF
TRBV11-3	TRBJ2-7	CASSLAGPTGGRSSYEQYF
TRBV5-1	NA	CASSLVSGRDEQYF
TRBV5-4	TRBJ2-3	CASSREYRGGTDTQYF
TRBV5-1	TRBJ2-3	CASTRSPARADTQYF
TRBV6-1	TRBJ2-1	CATNVHRDSEQFF
TRBV11-3	TRBJ1-1	CASSLDGDAEAFF
TRBV15	TRBJ1-2	CATSRDLLEYGYTF
TRBV28	TRBJ1-2	CASSQTGGMGYTF
TRBV5-1	TRBJ1-3	CASSLEQTGNTIYF
TRBV28	TRBJ1-3	CASSGGGRGNTIYF
TRBV5-4	TRBJ1-6	CASSFRDRENSPLHF
TRBV10-1	TRBJ2-2	CASSDLDFRNTGELFF
TRBV18	TRBJ2-5	CASSPPMQETQYF
TRBV5-8	TRBJ2-3	CASSLNQGSVTDTQYF
TRBV5-4	TRBJ1-3	CASSLWLGGSSGNTIYF
TRBV14	TRBJ2-1	CASSHSLGGILGNEQFF
TRBV18	TRBJ1-5	CASSPDGGFGIDQPQHF
TRBV27	TRBJ1-3	CASSEGRGYSGNTIYF
TRBV7-9	TRBJ2-7	CASSLTDGSYEQYF
TRBV25-1	TRBJ2-6	CASSGPGQGYGANVLTF
TRBV28	TRBJ1-2	CASSLGAGRDPRYTF
TRBV4-2	TRBJ1-1	CASSQGGVNTEAFF
TRBV7-6	TRBJ2-4	CASSLGAKNIQYF